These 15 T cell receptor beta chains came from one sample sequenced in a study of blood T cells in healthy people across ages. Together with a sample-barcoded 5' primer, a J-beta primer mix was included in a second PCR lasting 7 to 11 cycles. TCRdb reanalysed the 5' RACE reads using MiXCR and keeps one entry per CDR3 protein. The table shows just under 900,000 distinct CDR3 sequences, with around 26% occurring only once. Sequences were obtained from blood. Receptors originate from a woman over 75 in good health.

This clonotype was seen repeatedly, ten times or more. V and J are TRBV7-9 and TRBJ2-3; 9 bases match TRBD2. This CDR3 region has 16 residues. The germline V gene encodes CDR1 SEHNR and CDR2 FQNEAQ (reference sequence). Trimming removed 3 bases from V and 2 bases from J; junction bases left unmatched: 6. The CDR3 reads CASSFGSGGLTDTQYF. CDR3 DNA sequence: TGTGCCAGCAGCTTTGGAAGCGGGGGGCTCACAGATACGCAGTATTTT.

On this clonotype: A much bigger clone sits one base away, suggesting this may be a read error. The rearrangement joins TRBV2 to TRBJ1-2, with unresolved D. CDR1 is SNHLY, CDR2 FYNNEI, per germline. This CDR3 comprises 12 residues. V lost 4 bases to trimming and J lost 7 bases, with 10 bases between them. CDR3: CASSGTDCGYTF. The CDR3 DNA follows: TGTGCCAGCAGTGGTACAGACTGTGGCTACACCTTC.

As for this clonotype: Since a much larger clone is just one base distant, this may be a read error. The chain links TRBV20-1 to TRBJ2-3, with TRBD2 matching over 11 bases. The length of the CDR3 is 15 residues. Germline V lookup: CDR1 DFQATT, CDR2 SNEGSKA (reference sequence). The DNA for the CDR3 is TGCAATGCTACTGGGACTAGCGGTTTGGCAGATACGCAGTATTTT. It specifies CNATGTSGLADTQYF.

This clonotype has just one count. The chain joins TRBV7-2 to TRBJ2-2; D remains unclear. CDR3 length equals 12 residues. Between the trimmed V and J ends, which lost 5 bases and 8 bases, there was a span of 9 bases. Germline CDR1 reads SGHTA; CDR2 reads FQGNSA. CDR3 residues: CASSRYGGELFF. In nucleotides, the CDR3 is TGTGCCAGCAGCCGGTACGGGGGGGAGCTGTTTTTT.

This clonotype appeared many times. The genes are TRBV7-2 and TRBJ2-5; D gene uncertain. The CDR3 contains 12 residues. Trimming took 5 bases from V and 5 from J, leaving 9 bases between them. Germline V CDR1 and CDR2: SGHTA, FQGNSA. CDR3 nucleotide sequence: TGTGCCAGCAGCGCTCTGGTCGAGACCCAGTACTTC. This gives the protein CASSALVETQYF.

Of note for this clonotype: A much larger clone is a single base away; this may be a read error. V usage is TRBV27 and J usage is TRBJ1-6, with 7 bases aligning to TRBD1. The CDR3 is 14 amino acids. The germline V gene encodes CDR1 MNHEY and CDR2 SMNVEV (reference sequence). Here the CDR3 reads CASGFQGGNSPLHF. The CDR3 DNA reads TGTGCCAGCGGTTTCCAGGGGGGAAATTCACCCCTCCACTTT.

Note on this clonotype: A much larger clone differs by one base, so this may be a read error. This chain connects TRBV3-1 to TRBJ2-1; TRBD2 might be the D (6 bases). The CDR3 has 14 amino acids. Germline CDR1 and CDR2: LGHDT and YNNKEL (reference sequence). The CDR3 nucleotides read TGTGCCAGCAGCTTTGGGACTTCCTACAGTGAGCAGTTCTTC. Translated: CASSFGTSYSEQFF.

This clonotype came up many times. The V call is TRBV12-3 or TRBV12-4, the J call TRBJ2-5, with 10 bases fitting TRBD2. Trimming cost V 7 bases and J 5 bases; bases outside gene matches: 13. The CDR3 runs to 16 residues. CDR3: CASIASIAGGRETQYF. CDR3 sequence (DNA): TGTGCCAGCATCGCCTCGATAGCGGGGGGAAGGGAGACCCAGTACTTC.

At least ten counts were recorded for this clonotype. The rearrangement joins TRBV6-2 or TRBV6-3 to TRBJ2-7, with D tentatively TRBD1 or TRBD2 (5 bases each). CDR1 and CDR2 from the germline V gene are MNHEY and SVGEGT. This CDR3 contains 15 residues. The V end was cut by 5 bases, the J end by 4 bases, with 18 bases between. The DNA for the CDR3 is TGTGCCAGCAGTAACCGGGGCAGGGTTTCGTACGAGCAGTACTTC. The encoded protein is CASSNRGRVSYEQYF.

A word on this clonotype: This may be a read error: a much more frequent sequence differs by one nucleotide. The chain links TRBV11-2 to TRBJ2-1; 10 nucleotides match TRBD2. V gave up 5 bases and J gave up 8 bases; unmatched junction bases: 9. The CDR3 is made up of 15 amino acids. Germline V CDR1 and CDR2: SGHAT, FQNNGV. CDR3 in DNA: TGTGCCAGCAGCCGAATAGCGGGGGGTTGCGATGAGCAGTTCTTC. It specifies CASSRIAGGCDEQFF.

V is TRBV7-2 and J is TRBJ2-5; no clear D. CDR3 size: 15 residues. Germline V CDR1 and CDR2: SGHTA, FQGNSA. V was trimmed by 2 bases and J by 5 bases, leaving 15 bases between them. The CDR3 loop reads CASSLSTVSWETQYF. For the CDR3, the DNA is TGTGCCAGCAGCTTATCCACAGTATCATGGGAGACCCAGTACTTC. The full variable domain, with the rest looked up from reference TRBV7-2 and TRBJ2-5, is GAGVSQSPSNKVTEKGKDVELRCDPISGHTALYWYRQSLGQGLEFLIYFQGNSAPDKSGLPSDRFSAERTGGSVSTLTIQRTQQEDSAVYLCASSLSTVSWETQYFGPGTRLLVL.

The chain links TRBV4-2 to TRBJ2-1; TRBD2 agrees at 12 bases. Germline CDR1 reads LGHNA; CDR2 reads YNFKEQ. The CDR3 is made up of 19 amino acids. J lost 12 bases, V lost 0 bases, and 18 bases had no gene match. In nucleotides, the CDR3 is TGTGCCAGCAGCCAAGACCGGGGTGCGGAGACTAGCGGGAGAAAGGGGCAGTTCTTC. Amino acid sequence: CASSQDRGAETSGRKGQFF.

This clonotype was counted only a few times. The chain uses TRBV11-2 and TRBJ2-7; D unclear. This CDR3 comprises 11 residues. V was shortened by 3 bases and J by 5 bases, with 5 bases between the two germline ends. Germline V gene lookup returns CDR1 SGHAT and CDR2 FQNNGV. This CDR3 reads CASSFANEQYF. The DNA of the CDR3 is TGTGCCAGCAGCTTTGCAAACGAGCAGTACTTC.

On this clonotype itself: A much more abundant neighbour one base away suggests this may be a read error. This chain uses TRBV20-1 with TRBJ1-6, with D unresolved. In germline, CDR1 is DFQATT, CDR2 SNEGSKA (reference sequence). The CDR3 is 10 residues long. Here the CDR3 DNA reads TGCGGTGCTAGCGGCTCACCCCTCCACTTT. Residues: CGASGSPLHF.

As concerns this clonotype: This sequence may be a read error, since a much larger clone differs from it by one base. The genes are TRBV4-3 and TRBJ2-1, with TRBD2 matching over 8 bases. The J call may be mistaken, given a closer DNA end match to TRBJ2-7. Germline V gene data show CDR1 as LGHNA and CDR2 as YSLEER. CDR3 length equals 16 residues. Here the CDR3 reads CASSQGSGGPYNEQYF. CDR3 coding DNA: TGCGCCAGCAGCCAAGGGAGCGGGGGACCCTACAATGAGCAGTACTTC.